This TCR beta chain was observed in a study of radiotherapy plus CTLA-4 blockade in lung cancer. Points from the study as a whole: Expansion of tumor-derived TCR clones was observed in blood after radiotherapy plus ipilimumab. According to reports, early shifts in blood T cell clones, alongside interferon-beta, forecast response most accurately.

To note about this clone: Its antigen is not identified.

Profiled with immunoSEQ multiplex PCR; TCRdb holds only in-frame clones, not every one. The table lists tens of thousands of clones, roughly 90% of them singletons, with 7.8% in the top ten. Ipilimumab CTLA-4 blockade and focal radiation were given to patients with chemo-refractory metastatic non-small-cell lung cancer. J gave up 3 bases and V 6 bases, and 10 bases lay outside the gene matches. The CDR3 sequence is 16 residues long. CDR1 ENHRY and CDR2 SYGVKD come from the germline V gene. This TCR came from a human donor with non-small cell lung cancer whose response to radiotherapy plus ipilimumab could not be evaluated. This sequence joins TRBV10-3 and TRBJ2-2; 7 bases line up with TRBD1. Sample: peripheral blood, taken from a patient treated with radiotherapy plus ipilimumab. In DNA, the CDR3 is TGTGCCATCAGGGATGACAGGGCGGGTCACACCGGGGAGCTGTTTTTT. It encodes CAIRDDRAGHTGELFF.